These 27 T cell receptor beta chains were sequenced from one sample in a study of cytomegalovirus exposure and HLA in healthy donors. This PCR relied on a set of 60 Vbeta primers and 13 Jbeta primers. Measured with immunoSEQ multiplex PCR; TCRdb has only the in-frame clones, and not every one. The sample records about 200,000 clones, over 75% being singletons. Sequenced input: PBMCs. These receptors were obtained from a woman between 50 and 59 years old in good health and CMV-seronegative.

The chain combines TRBV9 with TRBJ2-3; 7 bases match TRBD1. Germline CDR1 SGDLS, CDR2 YYNGEE. The CDR3 loop spans 16 amino acids. V lost 2 bases, J lost 2 bases, and 8 bases stayed unmatched. As DNA, the CDR3 is TGTGCCAGCAGCGTTCAGGGGACAGCACCCACAGATACGCAGTATTTT. Protein sequence: CASSVQGTAPTDTQYF.

This chain links TRBV5-1 with TRBJ2-7; 9 bases agree with TRBD1. CDR1 is SGHRS and CDR2 is YFSETQ in the germline V gene. The CDR3 has 15 residues. V was pared by 2 bases and J by 0 bases, with 3 bases of the junction left unmatched. CDR3 loop: CASSFGTGNSYEQYF. CDR3 nucleotide sequence: TGCGCCAGCAGCTTCGGGACAGGGAACTCCTACGAGCAGTACTTC.

V and J are TRBV7-2 and TRBJ2-4; 9 nucleotides agree with TRBD2. The trim removed 5 bases at V and 5 bases at J, leaving 10 bases unmatched. The length of the CDR3 is 16 residues. Germline V gene lookup returns CDR1 SGHTA and CDR2 FQGNSA. The CDR3 region has the DNA TGTGCCAGCAGCCATAGCGGGAGAAGAACCCAAAACATTCAGTACTTC. This translates into CASSHSGRRTQNIQYF.

In DNA, the CDR3 is TGTGCCAGTAGTATTAATGAGGCTTTCACGACAGAATTAATGACAGATACGCAGTATTTT. This encodes CASSINEAFTTELMTDTQYF. The V call is TRBV19, the J call TRBJ2-3, with D possibly being TRBD1 (5 bases). The CDR3 totals 20 residues. Germline V CDR1 and CDR2: LNHDA, SQIVND (reference sequence). The V and J ends lost 3 bases and 3 bases respectively, with 28 bases between them. The variable domain in full, with the rest retrieved from reference TRBV19 and TRBJ2-3, is DGGITQSPKYLFRKEGQNVTLSCEQNLNHDAMYWYRQDPGQGLRLIYYSQIVNDFQKGDIAEGYSVSREKKESFPLTVTSAQKNPTAFYLCASSINEAFTTELMTDTQYFGPGTRLTVL.

The chain joins TRBV27 to TRBJ2-3, with 10 bases fitting TRBD2. V was clipped by 6 bases and J by 0 bases; unmatched bases: 9. This CDR3 is 17 amino acids long. Germline lookup yields CDR1 MNHEY and CDR2 SMNVEV (reference sequence). CDR3 region: CASRKRLAGASTDTQYF. The CDR3 DNA reads TGTGCCAGCAGGAAAAGGCTAGCGGGAGCAAGCACAGATACGCAGTATTTT.

The CDR3: CASSRSEAYEQYF. CDR3 bases: TGTGCCAGCAGCAGAAGTGAAGCCTACGAGCAGTACTTC. The chain recombines TRBV2 with TRBJ2-7; no definite D call. The CDR3 runs 13 residues. Trimming left V 6 bases short and J 2 bases short, with 11 bases between. The germline V gene encodes CDR1 SNHLY and CDR2 FYNNEI. Full variable domain (rest looked up from reference TRBV2 and TRBJ2-7): EPEVTQTPSHQVTQMGQEVILRCVPISNHLYFYWYRQILGQKVEFLVSFYNNEISEKSEIFDDQFSVERPDGSNFTLKIRSTKLEDSAMYFCASSRSEAYEQYFGPGTRLTVT.

The chain carries TRBV11-2 and TRBJ2-4; the D is unclear. Trimming stripped 0 bases from V and 3 bases from J, with 15 bases between. The germline CDR1 and CDR2 sequences are SGHAT and FQNNGV. The CDR3 totals 17 residues. CDR3 loop: CASSLDSPVGGKNIQYF. The CDR3 region has the DNA TGTGCCAGCAGCTTAGATAGCCCGGTAGGTGGCAAAAACATTCAGTACTTC.

This clone was detected once. This chain joins TRBV13 and TRBJ2-7; 7 nucleotides line up with TRBD1. V gave up 5 bases and J gave up 3 bases; unmatched junction bases: 4. The CDR3 consists of 13 residues. CDR1 is PRHDT, CDR2 FYEKMQ, per germline (reference sequence). In DNA form, the CDR3 reads TGTGCCAGCAGCCCGGGGACAGACTACGAGCAGTACTTC. As protein: CASSPGTDYEQYF. The whole variable domain, remainder taken from reference TRBV13 and TRBJ2-7, is AAGVIQSPRHLIKEKRETATLKCYPIPRHDTVYWYQQGPGQDPQFLISFYEKMQSDKGSIPDRFSAQQFSDYHSELNMSSLELGDSALYFCASSPGTDYEQYFGPGTRLTVT.

This clone has just one count. This chain joins TRBV19 and TRBJ1-4; D is uncertain. This CDR3 contains 13 residues. V was pared by 4 bases and J by 4 bases, with 7 bases between. CDR1 and CDR2 from the germline V gene are LNHDA and SQIVND (reference sequence). As DNA, the CDR3 is TGTGCCAGTAGTACAGGTATTAATGAAAAACTGTTTTTT. Encoded protein: CASSTGINEKLFF.

This clone was picked up one time. This sequence joins TRBV7-3 and TRBJ2-3, with 9 bases lining up with TRBD1. V dropped 4 bases and J dropped 0; count of bases not matched to a gene: 5. The germline CDR1 and CDR2 sequences are SGHTA and FQGTGA. The CDR3 runs 16 residues. The CDR3 is CASSSQGASSTDTQYF. CDR3 nucleotide sequence: TGTGCCAGCAGCTCACAGGGGGCATCTAGCACAGATACGCAGTATTTT. Based on the CDR3 plus reference TRBV7-3 and TRBJ2-3, the full variable domain is GAGVSQTPSNKVTEKGKYVELRCDPISGHTALYWYRQSLGQGPEFLIYFQGTGAADDSGLPNDRFFAVRPEGSVSTLKIQRTERGDSAVYLCASSSQGASSTDTQYFGPGTRLTVL.

For the CDR3, the DNA is TGTGCCATCACCCAGGGGTTTGGTGGCTACACCTTC. Its translation: CAITQGFGGYTF. The chain uses TRBV10-3 and TRBJ1-2; D possibly corresponds to TRBD1 (6 bases). The CDR3 covers 12 residues. Germline V CDR1 and CDR2: ENHRY, SYGVKD. The V and J ends lost 7 bases and 7 bases respectively, with 13 bases between them.

The chain employs TRBV7-9 and TRBJ2-7; TRBD1 matches at 7 bases. CDR3 length equals 17 residues. Germline values: CDR1 SEHNR, CDR2 FQNEAQ (reference sequence). V shed 3 bases, J shed 3 bases, and the junction held 14 bases outside the gene matches. The CDR3 DNA reads TGTGCCAGCAGCTTTTTGCCTGTAATAGGGACAGTCTACGAGCAGTACTTC. This codes for CASSFLPVIGTVYEQYF.

This chain joins TRBV5-1 and TRBJ2-7; 7 positions match TRBD2. Germline V gives CDR1 SGHRS, CDR2 YFSETQ. The CDR3 length is 15 residues. Trimming removed 0 bases from V and 0 bases from J; junction bases left unmatched: 3. CDR3 sequence reads: CASSLGTRFSYEQYF. CDR3 coding DNA: TGCGCCAGCAGCTTGGGGACTAGGTTCTCCTACGAGCAGTACTTC.

V usage is TRBV6-5 and J usage is TRBJ2-7, with D possibly being TRBD2 (5 bases). V was cut by 10 bases and J by 6 bases, with 13 bases left in between. Germline-derived CDR1 and CDR2 are MNHEY and SVGAGI. The CDR3 loop spans 11 amino acids. The CDR3 DNA reads TGTGCCACCCAGAGGGCATCCGAGCAGTACTTC. This translates into CATQRASEQYF.

This clone appeared once. The V gene is TRBV2, the J gene TRBJ2-7, with 9 bases aligning to TRBD1. This CDR3 is built from 16 residues. The V gene's germline CDR1 is SNHLY and CDR2 FYNNEI. The junction had 14 bases not matched to a gene; V was cut back by 4 bases and J by 7 bases. This CDR3 reads CASSAKGGTGMREQYF. The CDR3 region has the DNA TGTGCCAGCAGTGCAAAGGGGGGGACAGGGATGAGGGAGCAGTACTTC.

The V gene is TRBV19, the J gene TRBJ2-3; TRBD2 matches 8 bases. The CDR3 is 15 amino acids. With V trimmed by 4 bases and J by 3 bases, 6 bases remained unmatched. The V gene's germline CDR1 is LNHDA and CDR2 SQIVND (reference sequence). CDR3 sequence: CASSSLAGSTDTQYF. In nucleotides, the CDR3 is TGTGCCAGTAGTAGCCTAGCGGGTTCGACAGATACGCAGTATTTT.

This clone has only one observation. V usage is TRBV5-1 and J usage is TRBJ1-1, with D perhaps matching TRBD1 (5 bases). Trimming took off 0 bases at V and 7 bases at J, with 13 bases between the two ends. This CDR3 is built from 14 residues. The germline V gene has CDR1 SGHRS and CDR2 YFSETQ. CDR3 sequence reads: CASSLVTGGGEAFF. CDR3 coding DNA: TGCGCCAGCAGCTTGGTAACCGGGGGAGGTGAAGCTTTCTTT.

This clone was counted only a few times. This chain uses TRBV9 with TRBJ2-7; possibly TRBD2 for D (5 bases). This CDR3 spans 14 amino acids. Trimming cost V 6 bases and J 0 bases, with 13 bases left between them. Germline CDR1 reads SGDLS; CDR2 reads YYNGEE. The CDR3 here is CASNQDWNSYEQYF. CDR3 sequence (DNA): TGTGCCAGCAACCAGGACTGGAACTCCTACGAGCAGTACTTC.

The rearrangement uses TRBV29-1 and TRBJ2-7, with 10 bases matching TRBD2. Germline-derived CDR1 and CDR2 are SQVTM and ANQGSEA. This CDR3 has 12 amino acids. Trimming at V came to 5 bases and at J to 6 bases, leaving 4 bases not matched to a gene. As DNA, the CDR3 is TGCAGCGTTCTAGCGGGAGTGGGCGAGCAGTACTTC. This codes for CSVLAGVGEQYF.

The rearrangement links TRBV18 to TRBJ2-5, with D tentatively TRBD2 (6 bases). V was pared by 3 bases and J by 2 bases, with 16 bases between. CDR3 length equals 16 residues. The germline V gene encodes CDR1 KGHSH and CDR2 LQKENI. CDR3 in DNA: TGTGCCAGCTCACCGCCAGGGCGGGATGGTCAAGAGACCCAGTACTTC. Residues: CASSPPGRDGQETQYF.

In this sample, this clone turned up a few times. This chain joins TRBV5-1 and TRBJ2-1; TRBD2 aligns across 10 bases. The V gene's germline CDR1 is SGHRS and CDR2 YFSETQ. This CDR3 contains 14 residues. Unmatched junction bases numbered 2, after V lost 2 bases and J lost 6 bases. CDR3 DNA: TGCGCCAGCAGCTTCGGGACTAGCGTCAATGAGCAGTTCTTC. Residues: CASSFGTSVNEQFF.

CDR3 sequence (DNA): TGTGCCTGGAGTTCACCCGGGTTCGAGCAGTACTTC. This codes for CAWSSPGFEQYF. V and J are TRBV30 and TRBJ2-7; D is ambiguous. CDR1 is GTSNPN, CDR2 SVGIG, per germline (reference sequence). This CDR3 is built from 12 residues. V was trimmed by 2 bases and J by 6 bases, leaving 11 bases between them.

The chain has TRBV29-1 and TRBJ2-3; D gene uncertain. The CDR3 totals 13 residues. CDR1 SQVTM and CDR2 ANQGSEA come from the germline V gene. The V end was cut by 4 bases, the J end by 0 bases, with 8 bases between. This chain's CDR3 is CSVVSSSTDTQYF. The CDR3 DNA follows: TGCAGCGTTGTCTCGTCTAGCACAGATACGCAGTATTTT.

Here the CDR3 reads CASSVGGLNTGELFF. The DNA for the CDR3 is TGTGCCAGCAGCGTAGGAGGGTTGAACACCGGGGAGCTGTTTTTT. J is TRBJ2-2 and V is TRBV9; D may be TRBD2 (5 bases). Germline assignment: CDR1 SGDLS and CDR2 YYNGEE. The V end was cut by 0 bases, the J end by 1 base, with 7 bases between. The CDR3 spans 15 residues.

This chain connects TRBV6-1 to TRBJ2-5; 10 bases map to TRBD2. The J call may be mistaken, given a closer DNA end match to TRBJ2-7. CDR1 is MNHNS and CDR2 is SASEGT in the germline V gene. CDR3 size: 14 residues. The CDR3 reads CASSLAGVLYEQYF. For the CDR3, the DNA is TGTGCCAGCAGTCTAGCGGGAGTCCTCTACGAGCAGTACTTC.

The gene calls are TRBV14 and TRBJ1-4; D possibly corresponds to TRBD1 (6 bases). Germline CDR1 reads SGHDN; CDR2 reads FVKESK. The CDR3 is 15 amino acids. Trimming stripped 1 base from V and 7 bases from J, with 13 bases between. The CDR3 loop reads CASSQGPGTSEKLFF. DNA for the CDR3: TGTGCCAGCAGCCAAGGACCCGGGACATCTGAAAAACTGTTTTTT.

This chain joins TRBV27 and TRBJ2-7, with 8 bases that match TRBD1. The CDR3 is 18 residues long. Trimming cost V 2 bases and J 2 bases; bases outside gene matches: 14. The germline CDR1 and CDR2 sequences are MNHEY and SMNVEV (reference sequence). CDR3 region: CASSLPAGQGSSTYEQYF. In DNA form, the CDR3 reads TGTGCCAGCAGTTTACCCGCCGGACAGGGATCCTCTACCTACGAGCAGTACTTC.